This T cell receptor (beta chain) was obtained from a study of long-term antiretroviral therapy in people with HIV. The study, taken as a whole, reports: With ART, diversity went up but was still lower than in transplant donor controls.

Comment on this clone: Its cognate antigen is unknown.

Sampling of each donor yielded at least one pre-ART PBMC sample and at least two post-ART PBMC samples. V was pared by 4 bases and J by 3 bases, with 9 bases of the junction left unmatched. Germline CDR1 GTSNPN, CDR2 SVGIG (reference sequence). There are 15 residues in the CDR3. The assay used was immunoSEQ (version v3.0), run at survey level. The table came from immunoSEQ multiplex PCR; TCRdb's copy has only in-frame clones and leaves some out. The table lists under 20,000 clones, 80% to 95% of them singletons, with about an eighth in the top ten. This chain joins TRBV30 and TRBJ2-5, with TRBD2 identical over 9 bases. The sample consisted of unsorted PBMCs, taken 0.6 years after starting antiretroviral therapy. The origin of this receptor is a woman in her thirties or forties with HIV. CDR3 loop: CAWNMGLATKETQYF. CDR3 bases: TGTGCCTGGAATATGGGACTAGCTACCAAAGAGACCCAGTACTTC.